The source of this TCR beta chain is a study of graft-versus-host responses after intestinal transplantation. Produced via immunoSEQ multiplex PCR; TCRdb's table is partial and in-frame only. The sample carries 11,000 to 15,000 clones, around a third recorded once. Study results and limitations: Recipient marrow held GvH clones, some first seen in ileum or blood.

The CDR3 loop spans 13 amino acids. V was pared by 5 bases and J by 4 bases, with 11 bases between. Germline lookup yields CDR1 SEHNR and CDR2 FQNEAQ (reference sequence). A single count supports this clone. After the reaction, proliferating CFSE-low CD3+CD4+ and CD3+CD8+ responders were sorted. The chain recombines TRBV7-9 with TRBJ1-2, with D tentatively TRBD1 (5 bases). This specimen was alloreactive CD4+ T cells from a mixed lymphocyte reaction culture, taken before intestinal transplant. The subset here: CFSE-low proliferating T cells sorted from roughly 6-day pre-transplant mixed lymphocyte reaction (GvH or HvG direction). This clonotype originated in a human patient who received an intestinal transplant. This chain's CDR3 is CASSPRVGYGYTF. Written as DNA, the CDR3 is TGTGCCAGCAGCCCCAGGGTAGGCTATGGCTACACCTTC.